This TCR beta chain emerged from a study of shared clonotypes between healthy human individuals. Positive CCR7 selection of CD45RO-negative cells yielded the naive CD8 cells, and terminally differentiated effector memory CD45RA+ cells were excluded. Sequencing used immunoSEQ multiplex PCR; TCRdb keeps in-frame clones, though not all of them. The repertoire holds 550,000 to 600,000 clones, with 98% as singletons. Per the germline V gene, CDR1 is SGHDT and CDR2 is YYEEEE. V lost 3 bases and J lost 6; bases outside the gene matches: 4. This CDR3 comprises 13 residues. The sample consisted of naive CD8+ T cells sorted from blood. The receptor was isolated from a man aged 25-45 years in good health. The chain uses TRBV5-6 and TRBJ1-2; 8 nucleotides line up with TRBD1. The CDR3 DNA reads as TGTGCCAGCAGCTCGGACAGGGACCATGGCTACACCTTC. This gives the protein CASSSDRDHGYTF. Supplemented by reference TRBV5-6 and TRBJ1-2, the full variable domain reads DAGVTQSPTHLIKTRGQQVTLRCSPKSGHDTVSWYQQALGQGPQFIFQYYEEEERQRGNFPDRFSGHQFPNYSSELNVNALLLGDSALYLCASSSDRDHGYTFGSGTRLTVV.